This T cell receptor (beta chain) was sequenced for a study of preoperative IRX-2 immunotherapy in early breast cancer. The CDR3 is 14 residues long. The ends were cut back, 4 bases at V and 0 bases at J, with 8 bases in the middle. Germline CDR1 SGHRS, CDR2 YFSETQ. Some clones are missing from TCRdb's copy, which holds only in-frame ones; the method was immunoSEQ multiplex PCR. The sample lists about 26,000 clones, around 75% seen once, with under 7% in the top ten. Treatment given: preoperative locoregional IRX-2 cytokine immunotherapy. This phase Ib study tested locoregional IRX-2 cytokine immunotherapy given before surgery.

This sequence originates from a human donor with breast cancer. Sequenced material: lymph node tissue, taken after IRX-2 immunotherapy. The rearrangement joins TRBV5-1 to TRBJ1-3; D is uncertain. Here the CDR3 reads CASSPESSGNTIYF. CDR3 in DNA: TGCGCCAGCAGCCCGGAGAGCTCTGGAAACACCATATATTTT.